This T cell receptor beta chain originates from a study of blood T cell repertoires in COVID-19. Seattle patients were enrolled while actively infected and followed longitudinally. Per the original methods: Reference gene primers were amplified, and this amplification served to estimate nucleated cell counts. The data were produced by immunoSEQ multiplex PCR, yet TCRdb's version contains in-frame clones alone and is incomplete. V and J calls and clone size come straight from that table; D and trimming were deduced from the DNA. The table has 250,000 to 400,000 clones, 70% to 90% seen once; the top ten hold 1.5% to 2%. This CDR3 spans 15 amino acids. CDR1 and CDR2 (germline): MDHEN, SYDVKM. The germline V and J ends were trimmed by 2 bases and 4 bases, with 11 bases remaining between them.

The TCR originated in a woman in her twenties or thirties with COVID-19, enrolled during active disease. Material for sequencing was peripheral blood. The chain recombines TRBV28 with TRBJ2-2, with D perhaps TRBD2 (5 bases). The CDR3 protein is CASSLGAGGTGELFF. CDR3 DNA: TGTGCCAGCAGTTTAGGTGCGGGTGGCACCGGGGAGCTGTTTTTT.